These 8 T cell receptor beta chains share one sample of origin, sequenced in a study of T cell changes during pregnancy in multiple sclerosis. Produced via immunoSEQ multiplex PCR; TCRdb's table is partial and in-frame only. The table lists roughly 80,000 clones, 92% of them singletons, with about 3% in the top ten. Sample: peripheral blood, taken before pregnancy. The receptors were gathered from a female donor with multiple sclerosis, enrolled in a pregnancy study.

This sequence joins TRBV6-5 and TRBJ2-3; no definite D call. This CDR3 is 14 amino acids long. The V gene's germline CDR1 is MNHEY and CDR2 SVGAGI. The V end was cut by 7 bases, the J end by 2 bases, with 13 bases between. As DNA, the CDR3 is TGTGCCAGCACTCCCGGGTCCGCCACAGATACGCAGTATTTT. Translating gives CASTPGSATDTQYF.

The rearrangement joins TRBV9 to TRBJ2-7; 10 bases line up with TRBD1. J was trimmed by 6 bases and V by 4 bases; bases with no gene match: 10. Looked up from germline, CDR1 is SGDLS and CDR2 is YYNGEE. The CDR3 totals 15 residues. CDR3 DNA sequence: TGTGCCAGCAGCCGGAGGGGGACAGGGGAGTTCGAGCAGTACTTC. This encodes CASSRRGTGEFEQYF.

The genes are TRBV29-1 and TRBJ2-7; 11 bases line up with TRBD2. V lost 6 bases and J lost 7; bases outside the gene matches: 8. Germline lookup yields CDR1 SQVTM and CDR2 ANQGSEA. The CDR3 is 13 residues long. The CDR3 coding sequence is TGCAGCGTCCTAGCGGGAGGCCAGGGGGAGCAGTACTTC. This translates into CSVLAGGQGEQYF.

The rearrangement links TRBV5-1 to TRBJ2-2; 9 bases align to TRBD2. This CDR3 is 16 amino acids long. Germline CDR1 SGHRS, CDR2 YFSETQ. With V trimmed by 5 bases and J by 1 base, 6 bases remained unmatched. The CDR3 sequence is CASSQPAGGNTGELFF. CDR3 DNA: TGCGCCAGCAGTCAACCAGCGGGAGGGAACACCGGGGAGCTGTTTTTT.

The chain joins TRBV6-5 to TRBJ2-3, with D perhaps matching TRBD2 (7 bases). CDR3 length equals 15 residues. V was cut by 6 bases and J by 3 bases, with 16 bases left in between. Germline CDR1 is MNHEY and CDR2 is SVGAGI. The chain's CDR3 is CASREGGGPTDTQYF. CDR3 coding DNA: TGTGCCAGCAGGGAGGGGGGAGGGCCGACAGATACGCAGTATTTT.

The chain carries TRBV2 and TRBJ2-7, with a tentative D call TRBD1 (6 bases). Germline V gene sequence: CDR1 SNHLY, CDR2 FYNNEI. The CDR3 is 12 amino acids. V gave up 7 bases and J gave up 6 bases, with 13 bases separating them. This CDR3 is CASNPGGGEQYF. The CDR3 DNA sequence: TGTGCCAGCAACCCTGGGGGCGGCGAGCAGTACTTC.

The gene calls are TRBV7-8 and TRBJ2-3; possible D gene TRBD2, 5 bases. This CDR3 region has 15 residues. In germline, CDR1 is SGHVS, CDR2 FQNEAQ. The V and J ends lost 4 bases and 0 bases respectively, with 11 bases between them. CDR3 loop: CASSSEAGSTDTQYF. In DNA, the CDR3 is TGTGCCAGCAGCTCAGAGGCGGGCAGCACAGATACGCAGTATTTT.

The chain is built from TRBV29-1 and TRBJ2-7; weak D call: TRBD1 (6 bases). The V end lost 5 bases, the J end lost 2 bases, and 10 bases lay between the germline ends. CDR1 is SQVTM, CDR2 ANQGSEA, per germline. CDR3 length equals 12 residues. The CDR3 loop reads CSVRTETYEQYF. In DNA form, the CDR3 reads TGCAGCGTTCGGACAGAGACCTACGAGCAGTACTTC.